The 10 T cell receptor beta chains presented below share a single source sample, sequenced in a study of blood T cell repertoires in COVID-19. The data were produced by immunoSEQ multiplex PCR, yet TCRdb's version contains in-frame clones alone and is incomplete. This sample has about 110,000 clones; 85% occur once, and the top ten carry approximately 13%. The material sequenced was peripheral blood. All receptors derive from a human donor in a cohort sampled during active COVID-19.

The V and J genes are TRBV7-5 and TRBJ1-1; the table gives TRBD1 as D, unverified against the DNA. TRBV7-5 is a listed pseudogene. The CDR3 totals 17 residues. The CDR3 DNA sequence: TGTGTCAGAAGCTTACCCCCCTCTGAACACCGGAACACTGAAGCTTTCTTT. Protein: CVRSLPPSEHRNTEAFF.

This clone was detected a few times. V is TRBV6-2 or TRBV6-3 and J is TRBJ2-5; 7 bases line up with TRBD2. After removal of 2 bases from V and 1 base from J, the junction contained 1 base not matched to a gene. The CDR3 is made up of 14 amino acids. Per germline, CDR1 MNHEY and CDR2 SVGEGT. This CDR3 reads CASSYSGAQETQYF. CDR3 DNA sequence: TGTGCCAGCAGTTACAGCGGGGCCCAAGAGACCCAGTACTTC.

The chain is built from TRBV6-2 or TRBV6-3 and TRBJ2-7; perhaps TRBD1 as D (6 bases). Germline values: CDR1 MNHEY, CDR2 SVGEGT. V was pared by 2 bases and J by 2 bases, with 10 bases between. The CDR3 runs to 14 residues. CDR3 amino acids: CASSYRDTTYEQYF. The CDR3 region has the DNA TGTGCCAGCAGTTACCGGGACACCACCTACGAGCAGTACTTC.

This chain uses TRBV12-2 with TRBJ2-1; the D call TRBD2 from the table was never checked on the DNA. TRBV12-2 is labeled a pseudogene. The CDR3 contains 17 residues. The CDR3 region is CASRLVSSGDSYNEQFF. In DNA form, the CDR3 reads TGTGCAAGTCGCTTAGTTAGTAGCGGGGATTCCTACAATGAGCAGTTCTTC.

This clone has just one count. This chain joins TRBV28 and TRBJ2-3; 9 bases line up with TRBD1. In germline, CDR1 is MDHEN, CDR2 SYDVKM. CDR3 length: 15 residues. J was trimmed by 6 bases and V by 3 bases; bases with no gene match: 7. CDR3 sequence: CASSFSTGGGDTQYF. CDR3 sequence (DNA): TGTGCCAGCAGTTTTAGTACAGGGGGCGGGGATACGCAGTATTTT.

The chain has TRBV27 and TRBJ2-1, with 7 bases aligning to TRBD2. Germline-derived CDR1 and CDR2 are MNHEY and SMNVEV (reference sequence). Trimming took 2 bases from V and 0 from J; bases not matched to a gene: 16. The CDR3 sequence is 20 residues long. This CDR3 is CASSLRSQRGLSSSYNEQFF. CDR3 sequence (DNA): TGTGCCAGCAGTTTAAGGTCCCAGCGGGGTCTATCAAGCTCCTACAATGAGCAGTTCTTC.

The chain uses TRBV9 and TRBJ1-3, with 7 bases matching TRBD1. The CDR3 contains 16 residues. Trimming at V came to 2 bases and at J to 1 base, leaving 6 bases not matched to a gene. The V gene's germline CDR1 is SGDLS and CDR2 YYNGEE. DNA of the CDR3: TGTGCCAGCAGCGTCAGGACAGGTGCATCTGGAAACACCATATATTTT. It translates to CASSVRTGASGNTIYF.

Here the CDR3 reads CASRRGGSRAPYF. Written as DNA, the CDR3 is TGTGCCAGCAGGCGGGGGGGGTCCAGGGCCCCGTACTTC. This chain connects TRBV6-5 to TRBJ2-5; 9 bases are shared with TRBD2. The germline V gene encodes CDR1 MNHEY and CDR2 SVGAGI. This CDR3 comprises 13 residues. Trimming at V came to 6 bases and at J to 13 bases, leaving 12 bases not matched to a gene.

The CDR3 sequence is CASSYKGTLNEQFF. The CDR3 coding sequence is TGTGCCAGCAGTTACAAGGGGACACTTAATGAGCAGTTCTTC. The chain uses TRBV6-5 and TRBJ2-1; weak D call: TRBD1 (6 bases). This CDR3 spans 14 amino acids. The germline V gene encodes CDR1 MNHEY and CDR2 SVGAGI. V lost 2 bases and J 7 bases, leaving 12 bases between the germline ends.

The chain joins TRBV7-6 to TRBJ2-1; 7 bases are shared with TRBD1. This CDR3 has 18 residues. Germline V gives CDR1 SGHVS, CDR2 FNYEAQ. Losses at the gene ends were 7 bases for V and 0 bases for J; bases not matched to a gene: 15. The CDR3 loop is CASTWDSEGSSSYNEQFF. DNA for the CDR3: TGTGCCAGCACGTGGGACAGTGAGGGGTCTAGCTCCTACAATGAGCAGTTCTTC.